Following are 10 T cell receptor beta chains from one sample sequenced in a study of stem cell transplantation in POMP-related autoinflammatory disease. Profiling relied on immunoSEQ multiplex PCR, and the TCRdb table lists in-frame clones only, not all of them. The sample includes 25,000 to 30,000 clones, about 81% of them seen just once. This specimen consisted of CD4+ T cells from PBMCs, obtained before stem cell transplantation. These receptors were taken from a human donor with POMP-related autoinflammation and immune dysregulation (PRAID).

This chain links TRBV19 with TRBJ2-3; D perhaps matches TRBD2 (6 bases). Germline lookup yields CDR1 LNHDA and CDR2 SQIVND (reference sequence). This CDR3 is 16 amino acids long. Trimming left V 3 bases short and J 6 bases short, with 19 bases between. The CDR3: CASSMEGPITIDTQYF. CDR3 coding DNA: TGTGCCAGTAGTATGGAGGGCCCAATAACTATTGATACGCAGTATTTT.

A few counts support this clone. The chain employs TRBV5-1 and TRBJ1-3, with a weak D call TRBD1 (6 bases). This CDR3 spans 16 amino acids. Trimming stripped 0 bases from V and 2 bases from J, with 12 bases between. From germline, CDR1 is SGHRS and CDR2 YFSETQ. The CDR3 nucleotides read TGCGCCAGCAGCTTGGTCTCAGGGGCCCCTGGAAACACCATATATTTT. Its translation: CASSLVSGAPGNTIYF. Complete variable domain (other parts from reference TRBV5-1 and TRBJ1-3): KAGVTQTPRYLIKTRGQQVTLSCSPISGHRSVSWYQQTPGQGLQFLFEYFSETQRNKGNFPGRFSGRQFSNSRSEMNVSTLELGDSALYLCASSLVSGAPGNTIYFGEGSWLTVV.

This clone has only a few counts. This sequence joins TRBV28 and TRBJ2-7, with D possibly matching TRBD1 (5 bases). Trimming pared 4 bases from V and 6 bases from J, leaving 19 bases between. This CDR3 is built from 15 residues. CDR1 MDHEN and CDR2 SYDVKM come from the germline V gene. The CDR3, as DNA: TGTGCCAGCAGTTATCGACCACTTCAGGGTACCGAGCAGTACTTC. Translating gives CASSYRPLQGTEQYF.

This rearrangement joins TRBV6-5 to TRBJ1-5; D might be TRBD1 (5 bases). Germline CDR1 and CDR2: MNHEY and SVGAGI. The CDR3 extends over 13 amino acids. Deletions cut 8 bases from V and 7 bases from J, with 15 bases between. The CDR3 sequence is CASRIDRGQPQHF. The CDR3 DNA reads TGTGCCAGCCGTATCGATCGGGGGCAGCCCCAGCATTTT.

The chain links TRBV7-3 to TRBJ1-1; D might be TRBD1 (5 bases). CDR3 length equals 15 residues. Germline CDR1 reads SGHTA; CDR2 reads FQGTGA. V shed 0 bases and J shed 4 bases, with 12 bases lying between them. The CDR3 sequence: CASSLTFAGGTEAFF. The CDR3 DNA reads TGTGCCAGCAGCTTAACGTTCGCCGGGGGCACTGAAGCTTTCTTT.

This rearrangement joins TRBV5-1 to TRBJ2-5; no firm D call. This CDR3 has 14 residues. Deletions cut 0 bases from V and 4 bases from J, with 10 bases between. Germline CDR1 reads SGHRS; CDR2 reads YFSETQ. CDR3 in DNA: TGCGCCAGCAGCTTGGAGGCACAGTTAGAGACCCAGTACTTC. Protein: CASSLEAQLETQYF.

This clone was observed a few times. CDR3 sequence (DNA): TGCGCCAGCAGCTTAGGGGACCATGGCTACACCTTC. Protein sequence: CASSLGDHGYTF. The chain carries TRBV5-1 and TRBJ1-2; D might be TRBD1 (5 bases). Trimming took off 2 bases at V and 6 bases at J, with 8 bases between the two ends. From germline, CDR1 is SGHRS and CDR2 YFSETQ. The CDR3 totals 12 residues.

This sequence joins TRBV7-3 and TRBJ2-7; D might be TRBD1 (5 bases). CDR1 SGHTA and CDR2 FQGTGA come from the germline V gene. Trimming removed 2 bases from V and 3 bases from J, with 17 bases in between. The CDR3 spans 16 residues. CDR3 in DNA: TGTGCCAGCAGCTTAGGCGTCGGCAGGGATGGCTACGAGCAGTACTTC. It yields the protein CASSLGVGRDGYEQYF.

V gene TRBV6-1 combines with J gene TRBJ1-2; no clear D. Germline V gene data show CDR1 as MNHNS and CDR2 as SASEGT. V was trimmed by 2 bases and J by 4 bases, leaving 14 bases between them. This CDR3 has 15 residues. The chain's CDR3 is CASSETEQLFYGYTF. DNA of the CDR3: TGTGCCAGCAGTGAAACCGAACAGCTTTTCTATGGCTACACCTTC.

The gene calls are TRBV27 and TRBJ1-2; D might be TRBD1 (5 bases). This CDR3 is built from 13 residues. Germline CDR1 and CDR2: MNHEY and SMNVEV (reference sequence). The germline V and J ends were trimmed by 2 bases and 6 bases, with 10 bases remaining between them. The CDR3 DNA reads TGTGCCAGCAGTTTAGCAGGGTTTGATGGCTACACCTTC. This codes for CASSLAGFDGYTF.